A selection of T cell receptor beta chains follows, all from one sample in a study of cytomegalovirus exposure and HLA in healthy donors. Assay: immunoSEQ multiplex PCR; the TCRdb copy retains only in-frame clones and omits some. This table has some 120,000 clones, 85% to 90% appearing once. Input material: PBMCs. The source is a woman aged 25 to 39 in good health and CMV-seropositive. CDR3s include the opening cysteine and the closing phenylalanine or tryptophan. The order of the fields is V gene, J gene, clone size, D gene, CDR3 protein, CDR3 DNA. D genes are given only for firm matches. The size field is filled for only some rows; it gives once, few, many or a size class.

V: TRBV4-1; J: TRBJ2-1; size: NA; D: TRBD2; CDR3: CASSQHHSGSTYNEQFF; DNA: TGCGCCAGCAGCCAGCACCATAGCGGGAGTACATACAATGAGCAGTTCTTC
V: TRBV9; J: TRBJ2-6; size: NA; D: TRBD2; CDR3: CASSWTSGSGANVLTF; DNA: TGTGCCAGCAGCTGGACTAGCGGCTCTGGGGCCAACGTCCTGACTTTC
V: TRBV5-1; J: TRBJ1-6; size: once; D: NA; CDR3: CASSNGQYDSPLHF; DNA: TGCGCCAGCAGCAACGGACAGTACGATTCACCCCTCCACTTT
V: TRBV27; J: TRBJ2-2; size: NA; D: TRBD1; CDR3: CASPGQGNTGELFF; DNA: TGTGCCAGCCCGGGACAGGGGAACACCGGGGAGCTGTTTTTT
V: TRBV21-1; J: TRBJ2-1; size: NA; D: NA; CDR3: CASSNYEREKNNEQFF; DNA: TGTGCCAGCAGCAATTATGAGCGGGAGAAGAACAATGAGCAGTTCTTC
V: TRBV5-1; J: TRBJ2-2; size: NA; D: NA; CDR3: CASSLADRTGELFF; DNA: TGCGCCAGCAGCTTGGCCGACAGGACCGGGGAGCTGTTTTTT
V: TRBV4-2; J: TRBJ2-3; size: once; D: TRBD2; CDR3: CASSQEGGGRDTQYF; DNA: TGTGCCAGCAGCCAAGAGGGCGGGGGGAGAGATACGCAGTATTTT
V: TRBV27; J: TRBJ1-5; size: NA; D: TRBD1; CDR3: CASSGTGVQPQHF; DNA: TGTGCCAGCAGTGGGACAGGGGTTCAGCCCCAGCATTTT
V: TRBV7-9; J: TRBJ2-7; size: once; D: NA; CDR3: CSSSLDSLRQYF; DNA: TGTTCCAGCAGCTTGGACAGCCTGAGGCAGTACTTC
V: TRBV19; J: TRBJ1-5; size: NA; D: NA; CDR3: CASSPRTAYQPQHF; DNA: TGTGCCAGTAGTCCCCGGACAGCTTATCAGCCCCAGCATTTT
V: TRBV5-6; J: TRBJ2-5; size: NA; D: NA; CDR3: CASSSSVETQYF; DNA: TGTGCCAGCAGCTCTAGCGTGGAGACCCAGTACTTC
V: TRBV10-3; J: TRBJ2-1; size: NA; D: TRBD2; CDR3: CAISPGGTSGRTDEQFF; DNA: TGTGCCATCTCCCCTGGGGGCACTAGCGGGAGGACTGATGAGCAGTTCTTC
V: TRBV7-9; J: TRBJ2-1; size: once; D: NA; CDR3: CASTQRIYNEQFF; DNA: TGTGCCAGCACCCAGCGGATATACAATGAGCAGTTCTTC
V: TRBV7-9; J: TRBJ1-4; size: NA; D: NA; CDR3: CASSLTQEGEKLFF; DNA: TGTGCCAGCAGCTTAACGCAGGAAGGCGAAAAACTGTTTTTT
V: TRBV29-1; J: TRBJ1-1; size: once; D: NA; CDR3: CSVGGLSGTEAFF; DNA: TGCAGCGTTGGAGGGCTAAGTGGAACTGAAGCTTTCTTT
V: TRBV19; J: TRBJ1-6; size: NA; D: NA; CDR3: CASSIGQLFNSPLHF; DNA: TGTGCCAGTAGTATCGGACAGCTGTTCAATTCACCCCTCCACTTT
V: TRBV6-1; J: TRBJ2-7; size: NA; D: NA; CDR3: CASVPNLFAYYEQYF; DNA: TGTGCCAGCGTCCCGAACCTGTTTGCCTATTACGAGCAGTACTTC
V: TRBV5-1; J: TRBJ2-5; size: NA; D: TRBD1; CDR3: CASSYGTGHQETQYF; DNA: TGCGCCAGCAGCTATGGGACAGGTCATCAAGAGACCCAGTACTTC
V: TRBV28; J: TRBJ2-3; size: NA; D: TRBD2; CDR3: CASSSSGRGTDTQYF; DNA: TGTGCCAGCAGCTCTAGCGGGAGGGGCACAGATACGCAGTATTTT
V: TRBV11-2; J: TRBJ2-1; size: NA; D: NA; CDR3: CASSLSGGTTYNEQFF; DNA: TGTGCCAGCAGCTTATCCGGCGGAACCACCTACAATGAGCAGTTCTTC